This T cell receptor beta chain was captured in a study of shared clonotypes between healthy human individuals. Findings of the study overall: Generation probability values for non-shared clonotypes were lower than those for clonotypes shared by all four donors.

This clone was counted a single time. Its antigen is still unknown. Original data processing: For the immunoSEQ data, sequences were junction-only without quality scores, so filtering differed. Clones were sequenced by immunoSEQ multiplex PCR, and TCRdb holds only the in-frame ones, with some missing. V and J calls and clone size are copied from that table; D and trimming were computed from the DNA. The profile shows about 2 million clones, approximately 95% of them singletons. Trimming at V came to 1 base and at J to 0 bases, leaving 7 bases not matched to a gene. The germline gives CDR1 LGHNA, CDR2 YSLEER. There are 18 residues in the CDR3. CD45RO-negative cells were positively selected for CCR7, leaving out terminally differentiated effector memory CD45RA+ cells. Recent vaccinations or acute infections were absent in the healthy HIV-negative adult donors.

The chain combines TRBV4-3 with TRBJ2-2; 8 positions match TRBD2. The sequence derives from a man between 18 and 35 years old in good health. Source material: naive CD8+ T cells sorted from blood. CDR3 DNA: TGCGCCAGCAGCCAAGGACCAACGCGGGAGGCGAACACCGGGGAGCTGTTTTTT. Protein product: CASSQGPTREANTGELFF.